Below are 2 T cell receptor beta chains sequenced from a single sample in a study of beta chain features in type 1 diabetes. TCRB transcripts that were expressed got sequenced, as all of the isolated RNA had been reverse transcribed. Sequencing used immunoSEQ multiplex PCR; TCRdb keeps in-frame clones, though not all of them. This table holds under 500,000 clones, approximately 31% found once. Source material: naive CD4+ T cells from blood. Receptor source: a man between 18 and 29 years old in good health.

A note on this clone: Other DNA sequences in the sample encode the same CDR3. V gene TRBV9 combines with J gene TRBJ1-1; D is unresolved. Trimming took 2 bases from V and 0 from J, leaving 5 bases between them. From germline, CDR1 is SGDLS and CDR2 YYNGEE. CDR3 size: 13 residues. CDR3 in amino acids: CASSVAVNTEAFF. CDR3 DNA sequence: TGTGCCAGCAGCGTTGCGGTGAACACTGAAGCTTTCTTT. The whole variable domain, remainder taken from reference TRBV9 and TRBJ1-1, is DSGVTQTPKHLITATGQRVTLRCSPRSGDLSVYWYQQSLDQGLQFLIQYYNGEERAKGNILERFSAQQFPDLHSELNLSSLELGDSALYFCASSVAVNTEAFFGQGTRLTVV.

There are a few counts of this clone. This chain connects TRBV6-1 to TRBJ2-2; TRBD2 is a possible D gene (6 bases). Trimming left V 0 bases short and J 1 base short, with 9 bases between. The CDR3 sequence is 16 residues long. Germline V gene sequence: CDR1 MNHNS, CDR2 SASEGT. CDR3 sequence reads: CASSEAAGRNTGELFF. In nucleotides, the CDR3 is TGTGCCAGCAGTGAAGCTGCGGGGAGGAACACCGGGGAGCTGTTTTTT.